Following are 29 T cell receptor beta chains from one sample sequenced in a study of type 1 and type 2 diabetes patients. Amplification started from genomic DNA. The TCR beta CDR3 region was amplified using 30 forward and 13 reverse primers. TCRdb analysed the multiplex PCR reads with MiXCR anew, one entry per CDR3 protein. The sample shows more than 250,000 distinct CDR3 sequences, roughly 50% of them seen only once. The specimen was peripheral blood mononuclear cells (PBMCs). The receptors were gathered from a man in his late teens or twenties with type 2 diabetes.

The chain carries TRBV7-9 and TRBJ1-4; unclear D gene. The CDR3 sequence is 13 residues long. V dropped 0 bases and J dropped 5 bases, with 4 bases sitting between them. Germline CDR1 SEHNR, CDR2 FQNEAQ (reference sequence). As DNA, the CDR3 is TGTGCCAGCAGCTTAGCTCCAAATGAAAAACTGTTTTTT. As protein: CASSLAPNEKLFF.

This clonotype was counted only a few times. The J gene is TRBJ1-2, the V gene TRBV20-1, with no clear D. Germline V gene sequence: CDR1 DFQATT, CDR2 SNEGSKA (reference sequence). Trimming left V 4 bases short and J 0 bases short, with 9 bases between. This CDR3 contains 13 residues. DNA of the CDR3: TGCAGTGCTACCGTCCGAACTAACTATGGCTACACCTTC. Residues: CSATVRTNYGYTF.

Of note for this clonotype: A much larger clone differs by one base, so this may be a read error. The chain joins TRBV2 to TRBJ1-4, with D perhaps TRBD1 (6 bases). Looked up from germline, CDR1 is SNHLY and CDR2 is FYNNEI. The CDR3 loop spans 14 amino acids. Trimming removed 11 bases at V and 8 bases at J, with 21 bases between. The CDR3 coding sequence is TGTGCCGGCGAGCTCTCAGGGGCGGGAGAAAAACTGTTTTTT. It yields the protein CAGELSGAGEKLFF.

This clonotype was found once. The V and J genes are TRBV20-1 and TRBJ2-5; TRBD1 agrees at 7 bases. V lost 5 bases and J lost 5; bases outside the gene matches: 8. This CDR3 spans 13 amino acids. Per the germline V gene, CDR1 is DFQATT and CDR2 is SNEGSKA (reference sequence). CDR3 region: CSAAFRGQETQYF. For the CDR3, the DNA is TGCAGTGCTGCCTTTCGGGGACAGGAGACCCAGTACTTC.

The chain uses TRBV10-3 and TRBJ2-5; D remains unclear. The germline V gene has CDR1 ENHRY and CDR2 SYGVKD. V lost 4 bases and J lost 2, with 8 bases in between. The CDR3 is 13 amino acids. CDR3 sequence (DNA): TGTGCCATCAGTGCGGGCAAACAAGAGACCCAGTACTTC. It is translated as CAISAGKQETQYF.

CDR3 sequence reads: CATSDGDSYEQYF. The CDR3 nucleotides are TGTGCCACCAGTGATGGGGACAGCTACGAGCAGTACTTC. The V gene is TRBV24-1, the J gene TRBJ2-7; 7 nucleotides agree with TRBD1. The germline V gene has CDR1 KGHDR and CDR2 SFDVKD. CDR3 length: 13 amino acids. After removal of 3 bases from V and 3 bases from J, the junction contained 1 base not matched to a gene.

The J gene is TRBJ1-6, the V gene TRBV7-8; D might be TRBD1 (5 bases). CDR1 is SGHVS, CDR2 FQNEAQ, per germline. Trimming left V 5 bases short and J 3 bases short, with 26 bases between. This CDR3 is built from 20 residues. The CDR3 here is CASSLGPEGSRANYNSPLHF. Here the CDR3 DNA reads TGTGCCAGCAGCCTGGGCCCCGAGGGGTCGCGGGCTAACTATAATTCACCCCTCCACTTT.

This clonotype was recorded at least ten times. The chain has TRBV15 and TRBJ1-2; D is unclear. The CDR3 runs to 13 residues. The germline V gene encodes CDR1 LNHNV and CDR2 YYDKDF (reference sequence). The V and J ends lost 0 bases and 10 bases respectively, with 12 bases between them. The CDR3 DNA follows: TGTGCCACCAGCAGAGACCCCGACACATACTACACCTTC. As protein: CATSRDPDTYYTF.

CDR3 sequence (DNA): TGTGCCAGCAGCTTAAGGCCAAGCCTCAATCAGCCCCAGCATTTT. It encodes CASSLRPSLNQPQHF. This rearrangement joins TRBV7-2 to TRBJ1-5; no clear D. V was pared by 2 bases and J by 3 bases, with 11 bases between. Germline loops: CDR1 SGHTA, CDR2 FQGNSA. This CDR3 has 15 amino acids.

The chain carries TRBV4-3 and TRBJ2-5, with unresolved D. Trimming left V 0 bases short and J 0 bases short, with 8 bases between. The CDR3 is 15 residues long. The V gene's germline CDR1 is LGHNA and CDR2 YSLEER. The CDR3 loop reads CASSQDMTNQETQYF. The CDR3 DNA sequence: TGCGCCAGCAGCCAAGACATGACGAACCAAGAGACCCAGTACTTC.

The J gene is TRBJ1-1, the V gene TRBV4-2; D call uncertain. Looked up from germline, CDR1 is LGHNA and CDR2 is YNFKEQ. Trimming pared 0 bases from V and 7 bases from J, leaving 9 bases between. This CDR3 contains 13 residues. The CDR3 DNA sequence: TGTGCCAGCAGCCAAGAACTACAGAGTGAAGCTTTCTTT. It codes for CASSQELQSEAFF.

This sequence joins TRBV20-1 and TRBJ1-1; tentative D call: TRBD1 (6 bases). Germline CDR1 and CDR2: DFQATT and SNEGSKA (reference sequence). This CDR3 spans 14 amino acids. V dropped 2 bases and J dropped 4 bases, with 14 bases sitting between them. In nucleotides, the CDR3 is TGCAGTGCTAGACAAGGGGGGGGGGGCACTGAAGCTTTCTTT. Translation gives CSARQGGGGTEAFF.

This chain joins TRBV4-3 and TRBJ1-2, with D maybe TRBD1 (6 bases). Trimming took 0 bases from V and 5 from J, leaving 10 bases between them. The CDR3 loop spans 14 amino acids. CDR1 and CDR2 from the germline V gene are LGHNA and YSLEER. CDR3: CASSQDRGGYGYTF. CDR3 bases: TGCGCCAGCAGCCAAGACAGGGGCGGGTATGGCTACACCTTC.

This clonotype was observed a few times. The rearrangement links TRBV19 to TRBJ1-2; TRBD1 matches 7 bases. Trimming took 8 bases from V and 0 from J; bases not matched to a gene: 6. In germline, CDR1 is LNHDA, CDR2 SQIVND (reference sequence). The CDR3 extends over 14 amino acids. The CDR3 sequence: CASAWTGPNYGYTF. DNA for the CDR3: TGTGCCAGTGCCTGGACAGGACCTAACTATGGCTACACCTTC.

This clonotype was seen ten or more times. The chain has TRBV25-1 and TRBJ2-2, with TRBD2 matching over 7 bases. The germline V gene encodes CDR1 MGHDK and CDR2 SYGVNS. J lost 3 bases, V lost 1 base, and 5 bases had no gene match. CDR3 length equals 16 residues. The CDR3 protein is CASSECCGGHTGELFF. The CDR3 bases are TGTGCCAGCAGTGAATGTTGCGGGGGACACACCGGGGAGCTGTTTTTT.

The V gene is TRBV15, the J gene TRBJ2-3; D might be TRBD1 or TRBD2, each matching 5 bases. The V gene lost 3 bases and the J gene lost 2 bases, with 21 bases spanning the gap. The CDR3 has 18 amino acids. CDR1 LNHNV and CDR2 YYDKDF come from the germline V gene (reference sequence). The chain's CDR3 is CATSSPEGWQRNTDTQYF. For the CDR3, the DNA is TGTGCCACCAGCAGTCCAGAGGGGTGGCAGCGGAACACAGATACGCAGTATTTT.

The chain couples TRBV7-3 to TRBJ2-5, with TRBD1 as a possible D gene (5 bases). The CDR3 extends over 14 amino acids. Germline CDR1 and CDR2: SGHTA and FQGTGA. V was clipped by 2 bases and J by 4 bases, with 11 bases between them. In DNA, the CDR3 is TGTGCCAGCAGCTTATGGGGCCACGGAGAGACCCAGTACTTC. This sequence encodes CASSLWGHGETQYF.

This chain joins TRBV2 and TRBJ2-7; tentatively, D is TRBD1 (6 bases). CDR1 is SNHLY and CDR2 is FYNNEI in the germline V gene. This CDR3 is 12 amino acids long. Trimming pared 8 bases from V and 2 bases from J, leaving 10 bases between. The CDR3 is CASQTGPYEQYF. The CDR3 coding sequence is TGTGCCAGCCAGACAGGTCCCTACGAGCAGTACTTC.

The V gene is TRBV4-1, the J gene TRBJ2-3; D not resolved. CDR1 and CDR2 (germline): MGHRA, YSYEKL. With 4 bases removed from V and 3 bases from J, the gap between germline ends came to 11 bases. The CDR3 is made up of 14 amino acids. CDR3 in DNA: TGCGCCAGCAGCCTATGGACCGGGACAGATACGCAGTATTTT. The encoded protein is CASSLWTGTDTQYF.

CDR3 region: CSVEDRGHGYTF. CDR3 nucleotide sequence: TGCAGCGTGGAGGACAGGGGGCATGGCTACACCTTC. The V call is TRBV29-1, the J call TRBJ1-2, with TRBD1 identical over 11 bases. Germline values: CDR1 SQVTM, CDR2 ANQGSEA. The CDR3 is made up of 12 amino acids. The V and J ends lost 6 bases and 6 bases, in that order; junction bases with no gene match: 3.

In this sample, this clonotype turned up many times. The CDR3 DNA follows: TGTGCCAGCAGCTCGGACAGACAAGAGACCCAGTACTTC. Residues: CASSSDRQETQYF. This sequence joins TRBV7-8 and TRBJ2-5, with TRBD1 as a possible D gene (6 bases). Deletions cut 4 bases from V and 2 bases from J, with 8 bases between. The CDR3 loop spans 13 amino acids. CDR1 SGHVS and CDR2 FQNEAQ come from the germline V gene. The entire variable domain, with the rest obtained from reference TRBV7-8 and TRBJ2-5, is as follows: GAGVSQSPRYKVAKRGQDVALRCDPISGHVSLFWYQQALGQGPEFLTYFQNEAQLDKSGLPSDRFFAERPEGSVSTLKIQRTQQEDSAVYLCASSSDRQETQYFGPGTRLLVL.

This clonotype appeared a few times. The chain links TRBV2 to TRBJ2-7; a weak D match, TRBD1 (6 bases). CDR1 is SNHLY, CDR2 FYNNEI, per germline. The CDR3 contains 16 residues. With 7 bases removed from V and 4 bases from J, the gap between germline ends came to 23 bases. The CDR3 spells CASTLGRQGPLYEQYF. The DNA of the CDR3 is TGTGCCAGCACCCTAGGACGGCAGGGGCCCCTTTACGAGCAGTACTTC.

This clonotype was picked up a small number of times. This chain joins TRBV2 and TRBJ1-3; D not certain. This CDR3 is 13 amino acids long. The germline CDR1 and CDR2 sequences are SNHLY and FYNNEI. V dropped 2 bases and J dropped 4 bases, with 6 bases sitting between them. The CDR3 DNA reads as TGTGCCAGCAGTGAACAGATCGGAAACACCATATATTTT. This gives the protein CASSEQIGNTIYF.

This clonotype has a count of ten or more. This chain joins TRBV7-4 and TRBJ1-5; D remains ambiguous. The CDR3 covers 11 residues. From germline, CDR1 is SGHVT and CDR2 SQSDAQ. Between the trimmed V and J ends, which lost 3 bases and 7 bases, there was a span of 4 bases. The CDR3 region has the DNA TGTGCCAGCAGCTTTTACCAGCCCCAGCATTTT. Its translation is CASSFYQPQHF. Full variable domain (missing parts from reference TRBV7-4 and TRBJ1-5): GAGVSQSPRYKVAKRGRDVALRCDSISGHVTLYWYRQTLGQGSEVLTYSQSDAQRDKSGRPSGRFSAERPERSVSTLKIQRTEQGDSAVYLCASSFYQPQHFGDGTRLSIL.

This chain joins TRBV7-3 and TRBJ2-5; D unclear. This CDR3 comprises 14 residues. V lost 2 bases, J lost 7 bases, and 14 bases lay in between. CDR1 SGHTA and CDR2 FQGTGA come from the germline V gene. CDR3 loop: CASSLDGPPRTQYF. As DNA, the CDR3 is TGTGCCAGCAGCTTAGACGGGCCACCCCGGACCCAGTACTTC.

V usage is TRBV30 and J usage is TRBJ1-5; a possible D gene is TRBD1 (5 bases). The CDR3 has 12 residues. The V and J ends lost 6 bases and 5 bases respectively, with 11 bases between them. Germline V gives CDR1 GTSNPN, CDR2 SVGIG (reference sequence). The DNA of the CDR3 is TGTGCCTGTTCAGGGTCCCATCAGCCCCAGCATTTT. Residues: CACSGSHQPQHF.

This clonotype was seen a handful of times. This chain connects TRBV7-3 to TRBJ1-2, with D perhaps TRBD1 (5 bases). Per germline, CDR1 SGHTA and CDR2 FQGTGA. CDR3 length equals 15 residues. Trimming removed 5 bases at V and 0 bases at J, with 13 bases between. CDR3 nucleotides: TGTGCCAGCAGCCCATCAGGGATTTCTAACTATGGCTACACCTTC. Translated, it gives CASSPSGISNYGYTF. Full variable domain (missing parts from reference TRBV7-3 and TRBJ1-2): GAGVSQTPSNKVTEKGKYVELRCDPISGHTALYWYRQSLGQGPEFLIYFQGTGAADDSGLPNDRFFAVRPEGSVSTLKIQRTERGDSAVYLCASSPSGISNYGYTFGSGTRLTVV.

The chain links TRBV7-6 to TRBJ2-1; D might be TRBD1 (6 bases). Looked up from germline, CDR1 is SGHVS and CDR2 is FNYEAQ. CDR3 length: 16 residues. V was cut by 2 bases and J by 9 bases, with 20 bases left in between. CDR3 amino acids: CASSLLDRPPRGEQFF. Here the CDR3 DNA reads TGTGCCAGCAGCTTATTAGACAGGCCGCCTCGCGGTGAGCAGTTCTTC.

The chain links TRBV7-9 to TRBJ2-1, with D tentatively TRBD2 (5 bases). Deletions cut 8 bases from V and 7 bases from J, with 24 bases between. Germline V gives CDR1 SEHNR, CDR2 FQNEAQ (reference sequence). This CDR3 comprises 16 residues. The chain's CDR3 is CASADPSGGDENEQFF. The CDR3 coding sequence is TGTGCCAGCGCCGACCCCAGCGGCGGCGACGAGAATGAGCAGTTCTTC.